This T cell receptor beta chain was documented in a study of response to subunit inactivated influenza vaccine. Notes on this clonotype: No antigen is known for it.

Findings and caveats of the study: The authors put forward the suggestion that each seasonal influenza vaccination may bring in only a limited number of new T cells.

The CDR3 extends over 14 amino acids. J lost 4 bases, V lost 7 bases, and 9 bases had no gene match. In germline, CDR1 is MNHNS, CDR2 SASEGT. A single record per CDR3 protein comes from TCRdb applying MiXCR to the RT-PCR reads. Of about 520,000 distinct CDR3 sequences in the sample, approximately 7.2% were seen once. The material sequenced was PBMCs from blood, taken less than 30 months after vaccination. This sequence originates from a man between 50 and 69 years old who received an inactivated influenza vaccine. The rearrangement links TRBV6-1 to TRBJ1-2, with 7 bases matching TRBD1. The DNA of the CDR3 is TGTGCCAGCACCTTGATGGGACAGATCTATGGCTACACCTTC. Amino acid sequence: CASTLMGQIYGYTF.